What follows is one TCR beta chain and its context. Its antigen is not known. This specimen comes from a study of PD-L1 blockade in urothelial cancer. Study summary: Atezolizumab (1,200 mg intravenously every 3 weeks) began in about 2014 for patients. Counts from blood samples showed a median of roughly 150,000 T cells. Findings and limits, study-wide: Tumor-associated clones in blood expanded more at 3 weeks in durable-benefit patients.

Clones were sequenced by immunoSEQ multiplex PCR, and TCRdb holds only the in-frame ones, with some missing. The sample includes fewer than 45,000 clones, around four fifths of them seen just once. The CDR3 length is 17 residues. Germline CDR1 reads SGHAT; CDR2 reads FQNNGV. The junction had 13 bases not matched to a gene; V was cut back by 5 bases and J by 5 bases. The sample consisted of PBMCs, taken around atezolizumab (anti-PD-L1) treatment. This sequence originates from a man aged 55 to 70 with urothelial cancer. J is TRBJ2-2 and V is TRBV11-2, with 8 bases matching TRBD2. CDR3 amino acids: CASSRHGAGEITGELFF. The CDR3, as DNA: TGTGCCAGCAGCCGCCACGGAGCGGGAGAGATTACCGGGGAGCTGTTTTTT.